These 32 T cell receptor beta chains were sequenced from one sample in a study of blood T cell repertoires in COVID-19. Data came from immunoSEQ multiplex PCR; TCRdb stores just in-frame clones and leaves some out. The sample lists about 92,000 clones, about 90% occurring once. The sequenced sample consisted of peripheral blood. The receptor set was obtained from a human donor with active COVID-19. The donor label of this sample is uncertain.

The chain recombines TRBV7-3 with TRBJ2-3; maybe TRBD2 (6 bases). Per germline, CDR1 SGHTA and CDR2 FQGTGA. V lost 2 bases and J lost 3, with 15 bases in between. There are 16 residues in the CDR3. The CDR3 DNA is TGTGCCAGCAGCTTAGGGGGGAGAGGGTTGACAGATACGCAGTATTTT. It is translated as CASSLGGRGLTDTQYF.

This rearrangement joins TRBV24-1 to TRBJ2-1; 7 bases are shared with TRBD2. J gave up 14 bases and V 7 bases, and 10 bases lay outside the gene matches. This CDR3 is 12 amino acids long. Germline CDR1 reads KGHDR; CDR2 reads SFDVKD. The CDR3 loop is CATSLPGGEKFF. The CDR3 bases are TGTGCCACCAGCCTCCCGGGAGGAGAGAAGTTCTTC.

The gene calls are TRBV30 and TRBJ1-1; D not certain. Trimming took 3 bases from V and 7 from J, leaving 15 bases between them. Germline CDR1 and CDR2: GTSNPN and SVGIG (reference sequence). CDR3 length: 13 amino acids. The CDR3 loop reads CAWSRVVVGEAFF. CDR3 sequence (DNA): TGTGCCTGGAGCCGGGTCGTAGTCGGTGAAGCTTTCTTT.

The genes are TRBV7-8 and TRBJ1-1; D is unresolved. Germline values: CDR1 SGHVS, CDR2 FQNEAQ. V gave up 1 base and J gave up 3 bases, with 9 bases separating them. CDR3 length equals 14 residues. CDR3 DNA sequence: TGTGCCAGCAGCTTAGGAGGGTGGGACACTGAAGCTTTCTTT. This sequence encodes CASSLGGWDTEAFF.

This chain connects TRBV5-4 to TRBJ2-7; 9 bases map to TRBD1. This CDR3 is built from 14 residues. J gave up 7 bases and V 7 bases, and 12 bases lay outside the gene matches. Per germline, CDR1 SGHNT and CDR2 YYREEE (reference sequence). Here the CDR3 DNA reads TGTGCCAGCGGAACAGGGGGCAGGGCTTGGGAGCAGTACTTC. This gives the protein CASGTGGRAWEQYF.

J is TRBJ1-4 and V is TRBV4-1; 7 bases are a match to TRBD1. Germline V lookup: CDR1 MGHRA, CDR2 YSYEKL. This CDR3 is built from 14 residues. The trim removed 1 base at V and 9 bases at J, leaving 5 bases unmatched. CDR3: CASSQVGTVKKLFF. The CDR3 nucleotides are TGCGCCAGCAGCCAAGTCGGGACAGTTAAAAAACTGTTTTTT.

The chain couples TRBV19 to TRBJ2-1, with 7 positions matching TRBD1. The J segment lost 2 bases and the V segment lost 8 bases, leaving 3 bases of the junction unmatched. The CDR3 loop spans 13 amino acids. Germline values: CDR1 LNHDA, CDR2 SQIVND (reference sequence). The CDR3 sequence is CASATGAYNEQFF. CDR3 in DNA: TGTGCCAGTGCCACAGGGGCCTACAATGAGCAGTTCTTC.

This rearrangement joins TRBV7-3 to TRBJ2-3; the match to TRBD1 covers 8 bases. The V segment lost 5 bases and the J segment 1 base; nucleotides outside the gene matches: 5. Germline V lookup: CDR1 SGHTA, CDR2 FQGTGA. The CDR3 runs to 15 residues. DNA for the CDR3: TGTGCCAGCAGCCGAGGACAGGGCGGCACAGATACGCAGTATTTT. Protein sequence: CASSRGQGGTDTQYF. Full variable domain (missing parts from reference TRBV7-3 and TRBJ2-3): GAGVSQTPSNKVTEKGKYVELRCDPISGHTALYWYRQSLGQGPEFLIYFQGTGAADDSGLPNDRFFAVRPEGSVSTLKIQRTERGDSAVYLCASSRGQGGTDTQYFGPGTRLTVL.

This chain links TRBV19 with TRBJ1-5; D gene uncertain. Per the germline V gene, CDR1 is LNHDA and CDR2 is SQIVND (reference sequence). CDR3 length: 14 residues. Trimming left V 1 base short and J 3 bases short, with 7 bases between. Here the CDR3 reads CASSIGQDNQPQHF. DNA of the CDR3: TGTGCCAGTAGTATAGGCCAGGACAATCAGCCCCAGCATTTT.

The CDR3 nucleotides are TGTGCCAGCAGCCTAGGGGGGGATTGGGAAACTGAAGCTTTCTTT. Translating gives CASSLGGDWETEAFF. The J gene is TRBJ1-1, the V gene TRBV7-2; tentative D call: TRBD1 (6 bases). The V and J ends lost 5 bases and 5 bases respectively, with 18 bases between them. The germline V gene encodes CDR1 SGHTA and CDR2 FQGNSA. The CDR3 is made up of 15 amino acids.

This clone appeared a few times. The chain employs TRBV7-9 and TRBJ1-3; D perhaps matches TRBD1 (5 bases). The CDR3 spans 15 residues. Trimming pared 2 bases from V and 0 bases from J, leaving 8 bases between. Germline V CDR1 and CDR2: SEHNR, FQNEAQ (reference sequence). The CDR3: CASSLLTVSGNTIYF. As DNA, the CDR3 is TGTGCCAGCAGCTTATTGACAGTCTCTGGAAACACCATATATTTT.

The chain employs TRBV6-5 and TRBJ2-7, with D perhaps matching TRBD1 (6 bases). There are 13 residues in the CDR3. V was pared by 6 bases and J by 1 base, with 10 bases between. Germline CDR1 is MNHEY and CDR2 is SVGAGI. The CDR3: CASRPDSSYEQYF. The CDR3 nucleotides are TGTGCCAGCAGGCCGGACAGTTCCTACGAGCAGTACTTC.

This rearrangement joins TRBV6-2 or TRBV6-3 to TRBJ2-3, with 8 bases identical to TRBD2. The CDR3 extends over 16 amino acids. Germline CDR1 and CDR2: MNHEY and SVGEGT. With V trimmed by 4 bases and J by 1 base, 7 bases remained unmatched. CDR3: CASSSIGGGGTDTQYF. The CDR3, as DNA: TGTGCCAGCAGTTCGATCGGGGGGGGAGGCACAGATACGCAGTATTTT.

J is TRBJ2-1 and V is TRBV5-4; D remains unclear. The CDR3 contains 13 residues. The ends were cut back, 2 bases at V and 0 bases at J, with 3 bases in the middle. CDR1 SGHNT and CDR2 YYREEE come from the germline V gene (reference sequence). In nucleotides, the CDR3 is TGTGCCAGCAGCTTCGGCTCCTACAATGAGCAGTTCTTC. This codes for CASSFGSYNEQFF.

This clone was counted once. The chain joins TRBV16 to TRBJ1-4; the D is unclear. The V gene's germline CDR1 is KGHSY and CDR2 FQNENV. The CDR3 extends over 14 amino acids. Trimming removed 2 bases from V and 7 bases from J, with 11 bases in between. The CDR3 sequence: CASSQVIGSEKLFF. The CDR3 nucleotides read TGTGCCAGCAGCCAAGTAATCGGGAGTGAAAAACTGTTTTTT.

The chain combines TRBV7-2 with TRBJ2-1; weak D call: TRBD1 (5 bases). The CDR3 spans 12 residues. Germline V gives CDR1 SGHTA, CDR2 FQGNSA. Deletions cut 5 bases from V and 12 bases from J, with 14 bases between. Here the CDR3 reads CASSPPAQGQFF. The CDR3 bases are TGTGCCAGCAGCCCGCCGGCCCAGGGGCAGTTCTTC.

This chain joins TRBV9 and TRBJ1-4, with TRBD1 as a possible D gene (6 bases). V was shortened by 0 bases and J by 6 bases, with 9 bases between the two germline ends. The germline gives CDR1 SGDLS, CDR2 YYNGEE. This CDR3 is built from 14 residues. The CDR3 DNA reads TGTGCCAGCAGCGTAGATCCAGGGGATGAAAAACTGTTTTTT. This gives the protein CASSVDPGDEKLFF.

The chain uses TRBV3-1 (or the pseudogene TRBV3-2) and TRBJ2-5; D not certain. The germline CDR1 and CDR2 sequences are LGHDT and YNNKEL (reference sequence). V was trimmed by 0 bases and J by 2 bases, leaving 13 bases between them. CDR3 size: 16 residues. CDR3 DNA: TGTGCCAGCAGCCAAGATTATTGGGCTCGACAAGAGACCCAGTACTTC. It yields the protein CASSQDYWARQETQYF.

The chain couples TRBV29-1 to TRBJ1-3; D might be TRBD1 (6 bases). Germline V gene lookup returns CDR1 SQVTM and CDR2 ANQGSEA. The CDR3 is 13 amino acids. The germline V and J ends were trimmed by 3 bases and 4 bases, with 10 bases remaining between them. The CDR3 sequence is CSVDQGRGNTIYF. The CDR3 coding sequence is TGCAGCGTTGACCAGGGGCGCGGAAACACCATATATTTT.

The CDR3 DNA sequence: TGTGCCAGCAGCCAAGATCGTAGCGGGGGGGGCACAGATACGCAGTATTTT. Amino acid sequence: CASSQDRSGGGTDTQYF. The V and J genes are TRBV4-2 and TRBJ2-3, with 11 nucleotides matching TRBD2. The CDR3 sequence is 17 residues long. CDR1 and CDR2 from the germline V gene are LGHNA and YNFKEQ. V was clipped by 0 bases and J by 1 base; unmatched bases: 3.

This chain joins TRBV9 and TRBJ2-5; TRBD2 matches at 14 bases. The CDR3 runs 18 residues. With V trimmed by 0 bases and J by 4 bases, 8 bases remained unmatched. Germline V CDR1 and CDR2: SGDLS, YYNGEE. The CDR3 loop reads CASSVGRLAGGPGETQYF. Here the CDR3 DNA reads TGTGCCAGCAGCGTAGGTAGACTAGCGGGGGGGCCGGGAGAGACCCAGTACTTC. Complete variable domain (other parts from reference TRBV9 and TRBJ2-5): DSGVTQTPKHLITATGQRVTLRCSPRSGDLSVYWYQQSLDQGLQFLIQYYNGEERAKGNILERFSAQQFPDLHSELNLSSLELGDSALYFCASSVGRLAGGPGETQYFGPGTRLLVL.

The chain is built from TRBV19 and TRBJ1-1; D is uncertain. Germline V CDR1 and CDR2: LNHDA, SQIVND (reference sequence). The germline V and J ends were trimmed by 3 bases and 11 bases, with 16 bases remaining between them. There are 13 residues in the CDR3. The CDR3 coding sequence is TGTGCCAGTAGTATTTTGGAGGATGAAAGGGCTTTCTTT. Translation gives CASSILEDERAFF. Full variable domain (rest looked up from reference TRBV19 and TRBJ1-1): DGGITQSPKYLFRKEGQNVTLSCEQNLNHDAMYWYRQDPGQGLRLIYYSQIVNDFQKGDIAEGYSVSREKKESFPLTVTSAQKNPTAFYLCASSILEDERAFFGQGTRLTVV.

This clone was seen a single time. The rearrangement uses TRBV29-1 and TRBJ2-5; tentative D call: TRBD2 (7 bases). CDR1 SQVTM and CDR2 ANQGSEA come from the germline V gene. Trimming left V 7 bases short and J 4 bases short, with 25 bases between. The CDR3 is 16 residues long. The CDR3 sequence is CSARGGEVVESETQYF. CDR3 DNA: TGCAGCGCCCGAGGGGGGGAGGTTGTAGAATCAGAGACCCAGTACTTC.

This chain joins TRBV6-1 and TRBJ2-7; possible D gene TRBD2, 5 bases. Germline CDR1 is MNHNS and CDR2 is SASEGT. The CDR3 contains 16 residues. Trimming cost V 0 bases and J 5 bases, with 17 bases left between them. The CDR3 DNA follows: TGTGCCAGCAGTGAAGCGTCCACGGGGTCCTCGGACGAGCAGTACTTC. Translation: CASSEASTGSSDEQYF.

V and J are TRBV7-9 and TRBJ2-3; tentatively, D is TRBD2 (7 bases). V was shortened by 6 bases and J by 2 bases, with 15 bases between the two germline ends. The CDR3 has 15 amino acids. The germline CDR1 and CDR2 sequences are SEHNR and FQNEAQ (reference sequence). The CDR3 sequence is CASRASGGLTDTQYF. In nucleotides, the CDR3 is TGTGCCAGCAGGGCCTCGGGGGGCCTCACAGATACGCAGTATTTT.

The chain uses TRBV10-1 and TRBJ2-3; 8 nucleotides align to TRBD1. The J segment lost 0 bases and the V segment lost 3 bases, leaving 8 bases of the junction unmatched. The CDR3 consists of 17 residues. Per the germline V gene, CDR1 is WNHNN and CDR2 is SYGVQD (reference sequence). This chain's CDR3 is CASSDTPGQESTDTQYF. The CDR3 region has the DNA TGCGCCAGCAGTGATACCCCGGGACAGGAGAGCACAGATACGCAGTATTTT.

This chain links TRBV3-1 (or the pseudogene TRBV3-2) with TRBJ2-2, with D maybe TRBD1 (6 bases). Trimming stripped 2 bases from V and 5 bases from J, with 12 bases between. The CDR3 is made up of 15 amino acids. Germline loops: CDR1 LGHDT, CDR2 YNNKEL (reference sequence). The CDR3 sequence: CASSQLAGVTGELFF. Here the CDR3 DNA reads TGTGCCAGCAGCCAACTCGCAGGGGTGACCGGGGAGCTGTTTTTT.

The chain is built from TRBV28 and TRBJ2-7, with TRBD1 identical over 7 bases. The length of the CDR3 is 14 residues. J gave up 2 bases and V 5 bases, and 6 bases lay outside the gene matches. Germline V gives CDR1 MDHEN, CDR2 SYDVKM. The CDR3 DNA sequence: TGTGCCAGCAGTCCCGGGACAGATGCCTACGAGCAGTACTTC. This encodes CASSPGTDAYEQYF.

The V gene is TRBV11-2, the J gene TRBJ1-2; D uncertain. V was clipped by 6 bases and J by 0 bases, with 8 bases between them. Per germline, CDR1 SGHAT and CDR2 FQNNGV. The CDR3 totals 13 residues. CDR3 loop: CASRSGANYGYTF. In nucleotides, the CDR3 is TGTGCCAGCAGGAGTGGTGCTAACTATGGCTACACCTTC.

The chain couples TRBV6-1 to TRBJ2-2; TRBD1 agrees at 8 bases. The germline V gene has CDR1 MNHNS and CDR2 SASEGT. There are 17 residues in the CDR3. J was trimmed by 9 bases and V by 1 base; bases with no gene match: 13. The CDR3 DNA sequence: TGTGCCAGCAGTGAAGTGAGGTTGGGGGACAGGACTTGGGAGCTGTTTTTT. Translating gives CASSEVRLGDRTWELFF.

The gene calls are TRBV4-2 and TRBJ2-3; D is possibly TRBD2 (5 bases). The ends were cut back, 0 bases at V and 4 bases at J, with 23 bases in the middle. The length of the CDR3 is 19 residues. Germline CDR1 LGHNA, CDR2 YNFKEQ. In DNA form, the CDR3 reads TGTGCCAGCAGCCAAGATCTCAATTGGGCTAGCAGTAGCGCAGATACGCAGTATTTT. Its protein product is CASSQDLNWASSSADTQYF.

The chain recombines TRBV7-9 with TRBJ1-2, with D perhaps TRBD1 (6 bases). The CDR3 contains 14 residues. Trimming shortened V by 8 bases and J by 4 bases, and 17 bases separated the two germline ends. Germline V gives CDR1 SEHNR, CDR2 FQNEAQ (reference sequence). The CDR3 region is CASGRQETIYGYTF. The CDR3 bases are TGTGCCAGCGGGCGACAGGAGACGATCTATGGCTACACCTTC.